The next 19 T cell receptor beta chains were all read from a single sample in a study of T-cell reconstitution after alpha-beta-depleted transplantation in children. The library targeted TCRbeta and was prepared with unique molecular identifiers. TCRdb called the PCR reads again in MiXCR, with one record for every CDR3 protein. The sample lists around 100,000 distinct CDR3 sequences, under 13% occurring once. The sample here was PBMCs, taken before TCRalphabeta/CD19-depleted stem cell transplant. The source is a boy younger than 10 with acute lymphoblastic leukemia, due to receive a stem cell transplant.

This clonotype has a count of ten or more. The rearrangement links TRBV12-3 or TRBV12-4 to TRBJ1-3; D is unclear. This CDR3 contains 13 residues. V lost 1 base to trimming and J lost 4 bases, with 5 bases between them. In nucleotides, the CDR3 is TGTGCCAGCAGTTTAGGTAGCGGAAACACCATATATTTT. Translated: CASSLGSGNTIYF.

This clonotype was seen a few times. The genes are TRBV20-1 and TRBJ1-1, with D perhaps matching TRBD1 (6 bases). Germline CDR1 DFQATT, CDR2 SNEGSKA (reference sequence). The CDR3 is made up of 13 amino acids. The V end was cut by 0 bases, the J end by 8 bases, with 13 bases between. The CDR3 reads CSARDPGVWEAFF. CDR3 coding DNA: TGCAGTGCTAGAGACCCAGGGGTCTGGGAAGCTTTCTTT.

The rearrangement joins TRBV20-1 to TRBJ2-7; 8 bases agree with TRBD1. CDR1 and CDR2 from the germline V gene are DFQATT and SNEGSKA (reference sequence). CDR3 length: 13 residues. Losses at the gene ends were 1 base for V and 5 bases for J; bases not matched to a gene: 4. The CDR3 DNA reads TGCAGTGCTAGAGTGGACAGGGTGAACGAGCAGTACTTC. It translates to CSARVDRVNEQYF.

V usage is TRBV5-6 and J usage is TRBJ1-2; possible D gene TRBD1, 6 bases. V lost 0 bases and J lost 8, with 11 bases in between. The germline V gene encodes CDR1 SGHDT and CDR2 YYEEEE. The CDR3 is 13 residues long. This CDR3 is CASSLAGGGGYTF. DNA of the CDR3: TGTGCCAGCAGCTTGGCCGGAGGGGGAGGCTACACCTTC.

This clonotype was observed many times. V gene TRBV20-1 combines with J gene TRBJ2-1; 8 bases map to TRBD2. J gave up 5 bases and V 7 bases, and 13 bases lay outside the gene matches. The CDR3 runs 15 residues. CDR1 and CDR2 (germline): DFQATT, SNEGSKA (reference sequence). The CDR3, as DNA: TGCAGTGTTCGCGCTCTTACGGGAGGGGACAATGAGCAGTTCTTC. This gives the protein CSVRALTGGDNEQFF.

This chain links TRBV5-5 with TRBJ2-5; D remains unclear. Germline V CDR1 and CDR2: SGHKS, YYEKEE (reference sequence). The germline V and J ends were trimmed by 3 bases and 2 bases, with 14 bases remaining between them. This CDR3 contains 15 residues. CDR3 DNA: TGTGCCAGCAGCTCTCACGTGAACGCTCAAGAGACCCAGTACTTC. Protein sequence: CASSSHVNAQETQYF.

This clonotype has ten or more counts. J is TRBJ2-1 and V is TRBV7-9, with TRBD2 matching over 13 bases. The ends lost 5 bases at V and 10 bases at J; junction bases unmatched: 11. Germline loops: CDR1 SEHNR, CDR2 FQNEAQ (reference sequence). The CDR3 contains 16 residues. The CDR3 bases are TGTGCCAGCAGCACGGATTTGAGACTAGCGGGAGGCGAGCAGTTCTTC. Its translation: CASSTDLRLAGGEQFF.

Remarks on this clonotype: The germline gene is not matched at one end of the junction; a read error may be the cause. CDR3 region: CASSYFSQGYEKVFF. Written as DNA, the CDR3 is TGTGCCAGCAGTTACTTTTCACAGGGGTATGAAAAAGTGTTTTTT. The V call is TRBV6-5, the J call TRBJ1-4, with TRBD1 matching over 7 bases. CDR1 and CDR2 from the germline V gene are MNHEY and SVGAGI. The CDR3 is made up of 15 amino acids.

This clonotype was counted only a few times. The V call is TRBV7-2, the J call TRBJ2-1; D possibly corresponds to TRBD1 (6 bases). CDR3 length equals 13 residues. Germline V gene sequence: CDR1 SGHTA, CDR2 FQGNSA. V was cut by 2 bases and J by 7 bases, with 9 bases left in between. As DNA, the CDR3 is TGTGCCAGCAGCTTACAGGGGTTTAATGAGCAGTTCTTC. Translated: CASSLQGFNEQFF.

There are a few counts of this clonotype. V and J are TRBV12-3 or TRBV12-4 and TRBJ2-7; TRBD2 matches 10 bases. V lost 0 bases, J lost 4 bases, and 12 bases stayed unmatched. This CDR3 is built from 18 residues. The CDR3 reads CASSLAPGLATGSYEQYF. The CDR3 region has the DNA TGTGCCAGCAGTTTAGCGCCGGGACTAGCGACGGGATCTTACGAGCAGTACTTC.

In its sample, this clonotype was seen a few times. The chain joins TRBV6-2 or TRBV6-3 to TRBJ1-3; D gene uncertain. This CDR3 spans 12 amino acids. The germline V gene has CDR1 MNHEY and CDR2 SVGEGT. Trimming cost V 7 bases and J 0 bases, with 4 bases left between them. The CDR3 DNA reads TGTGCCAGCACCACCTCTGGAAACACCATATATTTT. The encoded protein is CASTTSGNTIYF.

The CDR3 coding sequence is TGTGCCAGCAGCCAAGGGGTTTGGGTGGGGAGATACAATGAGCAGTTCTTC. Amino acids: CASSQGVWVGRYNEQFF. The chain has TRBV4-2 and TRBJ2-1; TRBD2 might be the D (5 bases). Trimming removed 1 base from V and 4 bases from J, with 17 bases in between. Germline lookup yields CDR1 LGHNA and CDR2 YNFKEQ. The CDR3 is 17 amino acids.

This clonotype was seen a few times. This rearrangement joins TRBV19 to TRBJ2-2, with a possible D match to TRBD2 (7 bases). Germline-derived CDR1 and CDR2 are LNHDA and SQIVND (reference sequence). With 7 bases removed from V and 3 bases from J, the gap between germline ends came to 21 bases. CDR3 length: 17 amino acids. The CDR3 DNA reads as TGTGCCAGTAACCCCCTCCGGGGGGCCTCGGACACCGGGGAGCTGTTTTTT. Translation: CASNPLRGASDTGELFF.

This clonotype was recorded a few times. The J gene is TRBJ2-1, the V gene TRBV20-1, with TRBD2 identical over 14 bases. The J segment lost 4 bases and the V segment lost 1 base, leaving 9 bases of the junction unmatched. The CDR3 length is 18 residues. The germline CDR1 and CDR2 sequences are DFQATT and SNEGSKA (reference sequence). The CDR3 nucleotides are TGCAGTGCTAGAGCCCCGACTAGCGGGAGGGCCCAATACAATGAGCAGTTCTTC. Its protein is CSARAPTSGRAQYNEQFF.

The table lists this clonotype with a count of one. A much larger clone differs from this one at a single base, so this may be a read error. The rearrangement links TRBV6-5 to TRBJ2-1; 10 bases fit TRBD2. This CDR3 has 16 amino acids. Germline V gene sequence: CDR1 MNHEY, CDR2 SVGAGI. After removal of 4 bases from V and 13 bases from J, the junction contained 16 bases not matched to a gene. The CDR3 region is CASSSVRVAGGRDQFF. The DNA for the CDR3 is TGTGCCAGCAGTTCCGTTCGAGTAGCGGGGGGAAGAGACCAGTTCTTC.

This clonotype came up once. As DNA, the CDR3 is TGCGCCAGCAGCTTGGATATGGCCAAAAACATTCAGTACTTC. Its protein is CASSLDMAKNIQYF. The chain uses TRBV5-1 and TRBJ2-4, with D hard to call. Trimming cost V 0 bases and J 1 base, with 5 bases left between them. This CDR3 is built from 14 residues. Germline V gene data show CDR1 as SGHRS and CDR2 as YFSETQ.

Concerning this clonotype itself: One end of the junction fails to match germline, which may point to a read error. V is TRBV6-6 and J is TRBJ2-1; D is uncertain. This CDR3 has 11 residues. Germline-derived CDR1 and CDR2 are MNHNY and SVGAGI (reference sequence). This CDR3 reads CASSRYNDQFF. CDR3 coding DNA: TGTGCCAGCAGCCGATACAATGATCAGTTCTTC.

For this clonotype: This may arise from a read error, as a much more abundant clone is one base away. Because the CDR3's place on the DNA is in doubt, the DNA is left out and the CDR3 is given as listed by TCRdb. The chain combines TRBV27 with TRBJ2-7. The CDR3 contains 13 residues when both ends are counted. The germline V gene has CDR1 MNHEY and CDR2 SMNVEV (reference sequence). CDR3 loop: CACSFGSGYEQYF.

This clonotype has more than one count but fewer than ten. The V call is TRBV3-1, the J call TRBJ1-2, with D perhaps matching TRBD1 (6 bases). The CDR3 spans 16 residues. V was clipped by 5 bases and J by 0 bases, with 16 bases between them. The germline CDR1 and CDR2 sequences are LGHDT and YNNKEL (reference sequence). The CDR3 nucleotides read TGTGCCAGCAGCGACAACCGGGGGCGAGCTAACTATGGCTACACCTTC. This codes for CASSDNRGRANYGYTF. The entire variable domain, with the rest obtained from reference TRBV3-1 and TRBJ1-2, is as follows: DTAVSQTPKYLVTQMGNDKSIKCEQNLGHDTMYWYKQDSKKFLKIMFSYNNKELIINETVPNRFSPKSPDKAHLNLHINSLELGDSAVYFCASSDNRGRANYGYTFGSGTRLTVV.